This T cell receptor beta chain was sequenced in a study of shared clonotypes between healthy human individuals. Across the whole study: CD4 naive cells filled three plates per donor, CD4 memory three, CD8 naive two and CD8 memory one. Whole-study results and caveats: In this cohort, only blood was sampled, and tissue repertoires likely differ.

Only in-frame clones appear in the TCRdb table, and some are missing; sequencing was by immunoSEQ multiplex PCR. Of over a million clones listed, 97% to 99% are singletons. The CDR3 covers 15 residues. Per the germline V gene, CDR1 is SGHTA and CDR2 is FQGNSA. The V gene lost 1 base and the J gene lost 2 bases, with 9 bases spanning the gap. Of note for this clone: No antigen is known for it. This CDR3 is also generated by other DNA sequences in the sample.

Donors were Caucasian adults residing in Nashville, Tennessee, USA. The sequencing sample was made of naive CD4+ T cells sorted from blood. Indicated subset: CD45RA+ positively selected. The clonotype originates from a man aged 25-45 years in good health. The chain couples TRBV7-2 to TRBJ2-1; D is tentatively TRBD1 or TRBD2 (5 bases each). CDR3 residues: CASSLVPGPYNEQFF. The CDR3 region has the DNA TGTGCCAGCAGCTTAGTTCCGGGACCCTACAATGAGCAGTTCTTC.